The 3 T cell receptor beta chains given below trace back to one sample, sequenced in a study of cytomegalovirus exposure and HLA in healthy donors (TCRdb year 2017). Library preparation was by the immunoSEQ multiplex PCR assay. For the multiplex PCR, a mixture combining 60 forward primers for TCR Vbeta segments and 13 reverse primers for TCR Jbeta segments was used. Imported from immuneACCESS, the table was reduced by TCRdb to in-frame sequences with V and J called. These copies leave out some clones; in studies compared against another copy, an unresolved V gene accounts for under half, and the cause of the remainder is not known. The sample yields about 170,000 clones; about 80% were counted once. Roughly 2% of the sample lies in the top ten. What was sequenced was PBMCs. The receptors derive from a female donor in good health and CMV-seronegative.

V usage is TRBV4-2 and J usage is TRBJ2-2; tentatively, D is TRBD2 (6 bases). Germline lookup yields CDR1 LGHNA and CDR2 YNFKEQ. This CDR3 region has 16 residues. V lost 6 bases and J lost 4, with 18 bases in between. The CDR3 protein is CASSLETGVGTGELFF. CDR3 coding DNA: TGTGCCAGCAGTCTAGAAACGGGGGTTGGCACCGGGGAGCTGTTTTTT.

The V and J genes are TRBV5-1 and TRBJ2-7, with TRBD2 as a possible D gene (5 bases). The CDR3 has 14 residues. Trimming removed 0 bases at V and 2 bases at J, with 9 bases between. Germline V gene sequence: CDR1 SGHRS, CDR2 YFSETQ. CDR3 loop: CASSLGGLTYEQYF. The DNA of the CDR3 is TGCGCCAGCAGCTTGGGAGGGCTTACCTACGAGCAGTACTTC.

V gene TRBV18 combines with J gene TRBJ1-1; TRBD1 might be the D (5 bases). V gave up 3 bases and J gave up 0 bases, with 11 bases separating them. The CDR3 covers 15 residues. Germline V gene sequence: CDR1 KGHSH, CDR2 LQKENI. In DNA, the CDR3 is TGTGCCAGCTCACCGATAGGGGCCATGAACACTGAAGCTTTCTTT. Protein sequence: CASSPIGAMNTEAFF.